This T cell receptor beta chain was profiled in a study of response to subunit inactivated influenza vaccine. TCRdb recomputed calls from the RT-PCR reads with MiXCR, one row per CDR3 protein. The sample has 450,000 to 700,000 distinct CDR3 sequences; approximately 15% are singletons. V lost 6 bases and J lost 1, with 7 bases in between. Looked up from germline, CDR1 is MDHEN and CDR2 is SYDVKM. The CDR3 covers 12 residues. This clonotype was observed at least ten times. The clonotype was recovered from a man aged 45-65 years who received an inactivated influenza vaccine. The source material was PBMCs from blood, sampled less than 13 days after vaccination. The V call is TRBV28, the J call TRBJ2-7; D is unclear. The CDR3 DNA reads as TGTGCCAGCAGCTTCGGTTCCTACGAGCAGTACTTC. Its protein product is CASSFGSYEQYF.